Listed below are T cell receptor beta chains from one sample, sequenced in a study of long-term antiretroviral therapy in people with HIV. Clones were read by immunoSEQ multiplex PCR, and TCRdb kept only the in-frame ones, dropping some. This repertoire shows tens of thousands of clones, approximately 91% found once; its top ten account for 6% to 6.5%. Sequenced material: unsorted PBMCs, taken 0.6 years after starting antiretroviral therapy. All receptors derive from a man aged 55 to 70 with HIV. The CDR3 runs from the conserved cysteine through the conserved F or W. D genes are given only for firm matches. Size tells how often a clone was seen (once, few, many) or the class of an expanded clone, and some rows leave it out.

j_call v_call cdr3_length d_call clone_size cdr3_aa cdr3_nt
TRBJ2-7 TRBV5-1 15 NA NA CASSLGLADELEQYF TGCGCCAGCAGCTTGGGCCTAGCAGACGAGTTAGAGCAGTACTTC
TRBJ2-5 TRBV4-1 16 TRBD2 NA CASSRGSGRTQETQYF TGCGCCAGCAGCCGGGGTAGCGGGAGAACCCAAGAGACCCAGTACTTC
TRBJ1-1 TRBV6-5 15 TRBD1 NA CASSYLPGGTTEAFF TGTGCCAGCAGTTACCTGCCAGGGGGGACCACTGAAGCTTTCTTT
TRBJ1-1 TRBV6-5 15 NA NA CASSPGWGENTEAFF TGTGCCAGCAGTCCAGGTTGGGGAGAGAACACTGAAGCTTTCTTT
TRBJ2-2 TRBV5-1 16 TRBD2 NA CASNPRLAGNTGELFF TGCGCCAGCAACCCTCGGCTAGCGGGGAACACCGGGGAGCTGTTTTTT
TRBJ1-3 TRBV7-2 16 TRBD1 once CATSPGQGFSGNTIYF TGTGCCACCTCCCCGGGACAGGGATTCTCTGGAAACACCATATATTTT
TRBJ2-3 TRBV13 15 TRBD2 NA CASSRGGRMADTQYF TGTGCCAGCAGCCGGGGGGGCCGTATGGCAGATACGCAGTATTTT
TRBJ2-1 TRBV29-1 11 NA NA CSLGGYNEQFF TGCAGCCTGGGGGGCTACAATGAGCAGTTCTTC
TRBJ2-7 TRBV11-2 17 NA NA CASSLVYSAGVAYEQYF TGTGCCAGCAGCTTAGTTTACTCAGCAGGGGTGGCCTACGAGCAGTACTTC
TRBJ2-7 TRBV27 13 NA NA CASSLHGTYEQYF TGTGCCAGCAGTTTACACGGGACCTACGAGCAGTACTTC
TRBJ2-1 TRBV5-1 15 TRBD1 NA CASSGGQGAYNEQFF TGCGCCAGCAGCGGGGGACAGGGGGCCTACAATGAGCAGTTCTTC
TRBJ2-5 TRBV5-4 15 NA NA CASSLNGVLQETQYF TGTGCCAGCAGCTTGAACGGGGTCCTCCAAGAGACCCAGTACTTC
TRBJ1-5 TRBV4-2 18 NA NA CASSQDPETADSNQPQHF TGTGCCAGCAGCCAAGATCCTGAGACGGCCGATAGCAATCAGCCCCAGCATTTT
TRBJ2-1 TRBV2 15 TRBD1 NA CASKGTGGADNEQFF TGTGCCAGCAAGGGGACAGGGGGCGCGGATAATGAGCAGTTCTTC
TRBJ1-1 TRBV6-6 14 NA once CATYLRDRDTEAFF TGTGCCACCTACCTCAGGGACCGCGACACTGAAGCTTTCTTT
TRBJ1-5 TRBV27 14 NA NA CARGNWPCNQPQHF TGTGCCAGAGGTAATTGGCCCTGCAATCAGCCCCAGCATTTT
TRBJ1-1 TRBV28 16 TRBD1 NA CASSLNLGGGGTEAFF TGTGCCAGCAGTTTAAACCTAGGGGGCGGGGGCACTGAAGCTTTCTTT
TRBJ1-1 TRBV19 16 NA NA CASSAGGTKTFTEAFF TGTGCCAGTAGCGCGGGGGGGACTAAAACCTTCACTGAAGCTTTCTTT
TRBJ2-5 TRBV2 14 NA NA CASSATEWLETQYF TGTGCCAGCAGTGCGACAGAATGGTTGGAGACCCAGTACTTC
TRBJ2-1 TRBV9 16 TRBD2 NA CASSVFAGASYNEQFF TGTGCCAGCAGCGTATTCGCGGGAGCGTCCTACAATGAGCAGTTCTTC
TRBJ2-1 TRBV29-1 14 NA NA CSVQRQAPSGEQFF TGCAGCGTTCAAAGACAGGCTCCCAGCGGTGAGCAGTTCTTC
TRBJ1-5 TRBV28 15 TRBD1 NA CASTQGGGADQPQHF TGTGCCAGTACGCAGGGGGGCGGGGCTGATCAGCCCCAGCATTTT
TRBJ1-3 TRBV9 14 NA NA CASSVVGSGNTIYF TGTGCCAGCAGCGTAGTTGGCTCTGGAAACACCATATATTTT
TRBJ1-2 TRBV11-2 15 NA NA CASSFSVWGNYGYTF TGTGCCAGCAGCTTCAGTGTATGGGGGAACTATGGCTACACCTTC
TRBJ2-1 TRBV18 16 NA NA CASSHSTGSSYNEQFF TGTGCCAGCTCACATTCCACAGGGAGCTCCTACAATGAGCAGTTCTTC
TRBJ1-4 TRBV19 14 NA NA CASSMTVTGEKLFF TGTGCCAGTAGTATGACGGTAACGGGGGAAAAACTGTTTTTT
TRBJ2-7 TRBV7-9 15 TRBD1 NA CASSSDRGMSYEQYF TGTGCCAGCAGTTCGGACAGGGGAATGTCCTACGAGCAGTACTTC
TRBJ1-1 TRBV7-2 16 NA NA CASSLIPPGVGTEAFF TGTGCCAGCAGCTTAATTCCCCCGGGGGTCGGCACTGAAGCTTTCTTT
TRBJ2-1 TRBV7-2 13 TRBD2 NA CASSWTTSGSQFF TGTGCCAGCAGCTGGACGACTAGCGGGAGCCAGTTCTTC
TRBJ2-2 TRBV9 16 NA once CASSPTTLVVTGELFF TGTGCCAGCAGCCCTACGACCCTAGTGGTCACCGGGGAGCTGTTTTTT
TRBJ2-2 TRBV7-2 14 NA NA CASSTRPNTGELFF TGTGCCAGCAGCACCCGCCCGAACACCGGGGAGCTGTTTTTT
TRBJ2-4 TRBV27 17 NA NA CASSPIYRLRAKNIQYF TGTGCCAGCAGTCCTATCTACAGGCTAAGAGCCAAAAACATTCAGTACTTC
TRBJ2-5 TRBV9 15 TRBD2 NA CASSGGTSEQETQYF TGTGCCAGCAGCGGGGGGACTAGCGAACAAGAGACCCAGTACTTC
TRBJ2-1 TRBV2 16 NA NA CASSELRAGSYNEQFF TGTGCCAGCAGTGAATTAAGGGCGGGCTCCTACAATGAGCAGTTCTTC
TRBJ2-7 TRBV5-1 16 TRBD1 once CASSPSPGTDSYEQYF TGCGCCAGCAGCCCGAGTCCCGGGACAGATTCCTACGAGCAGTACTTC
TRBJ2-2 TRBV7-2 17 NA NA CASSLRLRGDNTGELFF TGTGCCAGCAGCTTACGGCTCAGGGGGGACAACACCGGGGAGCTGTTTTTT
TRBJ1-2 TRBV4-1 17 NA NA CASSQDLGERFTYGYTF TGCGCCAGCAGCCAAGATTTGGGGGAGAGGTTTACCTATGGCTACACCTTC
TRBJ1-1 TRBV7-2 14 NA medium-sized CASSLLSRETEAFF TGTGCCAGCAGCTTATTGAGCAGGGAAACTGAAGCTTTCTTT
TRBJ1-1 TRBV9 15 TRBD1 NA CASSVGRTGRTEAFF TGTGCCAGCAGCGTAGGGAGGACAGGGCGGACTGAAGCTTTCTTT
TRBJ2-5 TRBV18 14 TRBD2 NA CASSPLAVQETQYF TGTGCCAGCTCACCTCTAGCGGTCCAAGAGACCCAGTACTTC
TRBJ2-5 TRBV19 13 NA NA CASSLPDTRTQYF TGTGCCAGTAGTCTTCCCGACACCCGGACCCAGTACTTC